This TCR beta chain was sequenced in a study of molecular identifiers for immune sequencing clone quantification. The germline V gene has CDR1 LGHDT and CDR2 YNNKEL (reference sequence). There are 13 residues in the CDR3. V was clipped by 2 bases and J by 5 bases, with 6 bases between them. Sorted cell numbers of roughly 20,000 to 1,000,000, with 10%, 30% or 50% RNA, served as input for naive CD8 libraries. Based on a CD8+CD4-CCR7+CD45RA+ profile, naive CD8 T cells were sorted. This clonotype occurred many times. No antigen is known for it. Previously published methods and listed TCR primers were used for the bulk TCR libraries. MiXCR, run by TCRdb on the PCR reads, gives a single entry per CDR3 protein. The sample contains about 320,000 distinct CDR3 sequences, about a fifth of which appear only once. Study conclusions and caveats: Highly expanded clone sizes could end up underestimated if a barcode were shared by identical TCR molecules.

The receptor's source is a human donor in good health. Some libraries in this study had Jurkat cell RNA spiked in. Sample: naive CD8+ T cells from blood, with Jurkat cell RNA spiked in. Stated subset: FACS-sorted CD8+CD4-CCR7+CD45RA+ naive T cells. The V gene is TRBV3-1, the J gene TRBJ2-2; D unresolved. CDR3 sequence (DNA): TGTGCCAGCAGCCAAACAGTGACCGGGGAGCTGTTTTTT. Its translation: CASSQTVTGELFF.